The 29 T cell receptor beta chains presented below share a single source sample, sequenced in a study of blood T cell repertoires in COVID-19. Assay: immunoSEQ multiplex PCR; the TCRdb copy retains only in-frame clones and omits some. The table shows approximately 380,000 clones, with just over 90% occurring only once. Sample: PBMCs or T cells enriched from blood (not recorded which). These receptors all stem from a woman aged 40 to 55 who had been exposed to COVID-19.

Written as DNA, the CDR3 is TGTGCCAGTAGTATAGTTGGGACTAGCACACAAGAGACCCAGTACTTC. It specifies CASSIVGTSTQETQYF. The chain is built from TRBV19 and TRBJ2-5, with 9 bases lining up with TRBD2. Germline-derived CDR1 and CDR2 are LNHDA and SQIVND (reference sequence). After removal of 1 base from V and 2 bases from J, the junction contained 5 bases not matched to a gene. This CDR3 is built from 16 residues.

The chain recombines TRBV7-2 with TRBJ1-4; the match to TRBD1 covers 11 bases. Trimming removed 1 base from V and 4 bases from J; junction bases left unmatched: 5. This CDR3 comprises 17 residues. Germline V CDR1 and CDR2: SGHTA, FQGNSA. Written as DNA, the CDR3 is TGTGCCAGCAGCTTAGGCAGGACAGGGGGCAATAATGAAAAACTGTTTTTT. It specifies CASSLGRTGGNNEKLFF.

The rearrangement joins TRBV13 to TRBJ1-2; 8 bases match TRBD1. The V gene's germline CDR1 is PRHDT and CDR2 FYEKMQ (reference sequence). V gave up 4 bases and J gave up 3 bases; unmatched junction bases: 4. This CDR3 has 14 residues. The CDR3 DNA follows: TGTGCCAGCAGCTACAGGGGGGCCCACTATGGCTACACCTTC. This codes for CASSYRGAHYGYTF.

The chain combines TRBV6-5 with TRBJ1-2; 7 nucleotides line up with TRBD1. In germline, CDR1 is MNHEY, CDR2 SVGAGI. Losses at the gene ends were 6 bases for V and 1 base for J; bases not matched to a gene: 8. The CDR3 totals 15 residues. CDR3 protein: CASRYRQGNNYGYTF. CDR3 bases: TGTGCCAGCAGGTATAGACAGGGAAATAACTATGGCTACACCTTC.

The CDR3 sequence is CASSSTGGSGNTIYF. The CDR3 bases are TGTGCCAGCAGCTCTACAGGGGGCTCTGGAAACACCATATATTTT. This sequence joins TRBV7-2 and TRBJ1-3; TRBD1 agrees at 8 bases. From germline, CDR1 is SGHTA and CDR2 FQGNSA. The V segment lost 4 bases and the J segment 0 bases; nucleotides outside the gene matches: 2. CDR3 length: 15 residues.

This sequence joins TRBV24-1 and TRBJ2-1; no clear D. This CDR3 has 12 amino acids. Germline values: CDR1 KGHDR, CDR2 SFDVKD. With 9 bases removed from V and 8 bases from J, the gap between germline ends came to 13 bases. The CDR3, as DNA: TGTGCCACCCGGTCTAGGAGAGATGAGCAGTTCTTC. This sequence encodes CATRSRRDEQFF.

The J gene is TRBJ2-6, the V gene TRBV4-3; 8 nucleotides line up with TRBD2. Trimming cost V 0 bases and J 3 bases; bases outside gene matches: 10. Germline CDR1 reads LGHNA; CDR2 reads YSLEER. The CDR3 loop spans 19 amino acids. The CDR3: CASSQDLGRTSFGANVLTF. In DNA form, the CDR3 reads TGCGCCAGCAGCCAAGATCTGGGGAGGACTAGCTTTGGGGCCAACGTCCTGACTTTC.

The rearrangement joins TRBV7-2 to TRBJ1-4; 11 nucleotides match TRBD1. Germline CDR1 reads SGHTA; CDR2 reads FQGNSA. V trimming: 3 bases; J trimming: 10 bases; junction bases outside the gene matches: 4. The length of the CDR3 is 14 residues. The chain's CDR3 is CASSLDRGLGKLFF. The CDR3, as DNA: TGTGCCAGCAGCTTGGACAGGGGGCTGGGAAAACTGTTTTTT.

This clone was seen more than once but under ten times. The genes are TRBV27 and TRBJ1-1; a weak D match, TRBD1 (5 bases). This CDR3 comprises 16 residues. V dropped 2 bases and J dropped 1 base, with 14 bases sitting between them. Germline assignment: CDR1 MNHEY and CDR2 SMNVEV (reference sequence). CDR3 protein: CASSLHWGEKNTEAFF. The CDR3 coding sequence is TGTGCCAGCAGTTTACACTGGGGCGAAAAGAACACTGAAGCTTTCTTT.

V usage is TRBV11-3 and J usage is TRBJ2-3; 7 nucleotides line up with TRBD2. The V gene's germline CDR1 is SGHNT and CDR2 YENEEA. The CDR3 is 13 residues long. The junction had 7 bases not matched to a gene; V was cut back by 5 bases and J by 8 bases. CDR3 residues: CASSPPGGGTQYF. CDR3 nucleotides: TGTGCCAGCAGCCCGCCTGGCGGGGGTACGCAGTATTTT.

This chain uses TRBV19 with TRBJ1-1, with a possible D match to TRBD1 (5 bases). CDR3 size: 15 residues. V dropped 3 bases and J dropped 6 bases, with 17 bases sitting between them. Germline CDR1 LNHDA, CDR2 SQIVND (reference sequence). The CDR3 sequence is CASSIEAGRAAEAFF. DNA of the CDR3: TGTGCCAGTAGTATTGAGGCAGGGAGGGCCGCTGAAGCTTTCTTT.

The chain is built from TRBV3-1 (or the pseudogene TRBV3-2) and TRBJ2-2, with 11 nucleotides matching TRBD2. Germline lookup yields CDR1 LGHDT and CDR2 YNNKEL (reference sequence). CDR3 length: 18 amino acids. The V and J ends lost 3 bases and 4 bases, in that order; junction bases with no gene match: 10. The CDR3 DNA sequence: TGTGCCAGCAGCCAGCGGCTAGCGGGGGGCCTTACCACCGGGGAGCTGTTTTTT. Amino acids: CASSQRLAGGLTTGELFF.

This clone came up a few times. This chain uses TRBV12-3 or TRBV12-4 with TRBJ1-1; D remains ambiguous. Trimming removed 5 bases from V and 1 base from J, with 8 bases in between. The CDR3 is 13 amino acids. The chain's CDR3 is CASSRTRNTEAFF. The CDR3, as DNA: TGTGCCAGCAGTCGTACAAGGAACACTGAAGCTTTCTTT.

V and J are TRBV4-1 and TRBJ1-2; 7 bases map to TRBD1. The trim removed 1 base at V and 8 bases at J, leaving 19 bases unmatched. The CDR3 covers 18 residues. In germline, CDR1 is MGHRA, CDR2 YSYEKL. CDR3 loop: CASSQGGTWDRRKGGYTF. CDR3 in DNA: TGCGCCAGCAGCCAAGGGGGGACCTGGGACAGAAGAAAGGGAGGCTACACCTTC.

The chain is built from TRBV29-1 and TRBJ1-2, with D perhaps matching TRBD1 (5 bases). Per the germline V gene, CDR1 is SQVTM and CDR2 is ANQGSEA. Trimming removed 2 bases from V and 7 bases from J, with 14 bases in between. The CDR3 consists of 13 residues. This CDR3 reads CSVEQGSRGGYTF. CDR3 bases: TGCAGCGTTGAACAAGGATCAAGGGGTGGCTACACCTTC.

This clone was observed a single time. The chain links TRBV29-1 to TRBJ1-1, with D perhaps TRBD1 (5 bases). Trimming shortened V by 5 bases and J by 1 base, and 14 bases separated the two germline ends. This CDR3 comprises 14 residues. Looked up from germline, CDR1 is SQVTM and CDR2 is ANQGSEA. CDR3 sequence (DNA): TGCAGCGTTCACCACGGGGGGGAGAACACTGAAGCTTTCTTT. Translated: CSVHHGGENTEAFF.

The DNA of the CDR3 is TGTGCCAGTAGTGGGCGGGGACCGAACAATGAGCAGTTCTTC. Its protein product is CASSGRGPNNEQFF. This chain connects TRBV19 to TRBJ2-1; TRBD2 is a possible D gene (6 bases). Per the germline V gene, CDR1 is LNHDA and CDR2 is SQIVND (reference sequence). The ends were cut back, 5 bases at V and 5 bases at J, with 13 bases in the middle. This CDR3 spans 14 amino acids.

This clone was observed a few times. V usage is TRBV27 and J usage is TRBJ1-6; TRBD1 matches 10 bases. Germline V gives CDR1 MNHEY, CDR2 SMNVEV (reference sequence). The J segment lost 7 bases and the V segment lost 3 bases, leaving 12 bases of the junction unmatched. The CDR3 loop spans 18 amino acids. The CDR3 sequence: CASSFRIAGTGVNSPLHF. CDR3 DNA: TGTGCCAGCAGTTTTAGAATTGCTGGGACAGGGGTAAATTCACCCCTCCACTTT.

The rearrangement uses TRBV2 and TRBJ1-1; TRBD1 is a possible D gene (5 bases). The CDR3 is 17 amino acids. Germline loops: CDR1 SNHLY, CDR2 FYNNEI. V was clipped by 10 bases and J by 0 bases, with 24 bases between them. The CDR3 DNA reads TGTGCCACCTCATTGAACAGGCAAAAGACCATGAACACTGAAGCTTTCTTT. It yields the protein CATSLNRQKTMNTEAFF.

The chain joins TRBV7-9 to TRBJ1-5; unclear D gene. The CDR3 spans 14 residues. The germline gives CDR1 SEHNR, CDR2 FQNEAQ (reference sequence). V was cut by 0 bases and J by 2 bases, with 5 bases left in between. The DNA for the CDR3 is TGTGCCAGCAGCTTAGCGGGAGGCAATCAGCCCCAGCATTTT. Amino acids: CASSLAGGNQPQHF.

The chain links TRBV13 to TRBJ1-6; D remains unclear. V lost 1 base, J lost 9 bases, and 7 bases lay in between. The CDR3 contains 13 residues. CDR1 is PRHDT and CDR2 is FYEKMQ in the germline V gene (reference sequence). Written as DNA, the CDR3 is TGTGCCAGCAGCTTAGACCTAACTTCACCCCTCCACTTT. This encodes CASSLDLTSPLHF. Drawing the rest from reference TRBV13 and TRBJ1-6, the complete variable domain is AAGVIQSPRHLIKEKRETATLKCYPIPRHDTVYWYQQGPGQDPQFLISFYEKMQSDKGSIPDRFSAQQFSDYHSELNMSSLELGDSALYFCASSLDLTSPLHFGNGTRLTVT.

The V and J genes are TRBV12-5 and TRBJ2-7; a weak D match, TRBD1 (6 bases). The CDR3 extends over 16 amino acids. V lost 3 bases, J lost 2 bases, and 17 bases lay in between. The germline gives CDR1 LGHNT, CDR2 FRNRAP. The CDR3 reads CASGFRAGQSPYEQYF. The CDR3 DNA reads TGTGCTAGTGGTTTTAGGGCAGGACAGTCCCCCTACGAGCAGTACTTC.

The chain joins TRBV11-3 to TRBJ2-7; TRBD1 might be the D (6 bases). V lost 6 bases and J 4 bases, leaving 13 bases between the germline ends. CDR3 size: 13 residues. CDR1 is SGHNT, CDR2 YENEEA, per germline. CDR3 protein: CASSPNDRYEQYF. In DNA, the CDR3 is TGTGCCAGCAGTCCCAACGACAGGTACGAGCAGTACTTC.

This clone appeared a few times. This chain uses TRBV7-9 with TRBJ1-6, with 8 bases aligning to TRBD1. CDR1 SEHNR and CDR2 FQNEAQ come from the germline V gene (reference sequence). The CDR3 spans 16 residues. The V segment lost 1 base and the J segment 10 bases; nucleotides outside the gene matches: 9. The CDR3 nucleotides are TGTGCCAGCAGCTTAGGGGCGGGACAGGTGGGATCACCCCTCCACTTT. Its translation: CASSLGAGQVGSPLHF.

This rearrangement joins TRBV15 to TRBJ2-3; D ambiguous. The germline V gene encodes CDR1 LNHNV and CDR2 YYDKDF (reference sequence). The CDR3 runs 17 residues. Trimming left V 1 base short and J 2 bases short, with 16 bases between. The CDR3 here is CATSRVNTAKTTDTQYF. DNA for the CDR3: TGTGCCACCAGCAGAGTGAATACCGCGAAAACCACAGATACGCAGTATTTT.

This clone was observed a handful of times. This chain connects TRBV10-1 to TRBJ1-3; 7 positions match TRBD1. CDR3 length: 16 amino acids. Per the germline V gene, CDR1 is WNHNN and CDR2 is SYGVQD (reference sequence). Trimming at V came to 5 bases and at J to 0 bases, leaving 7 bases not matched to a gene. The CDR3 region is CASSPAGTVSGNTIYF. The CDR3 DNA is TGCGCCAGCAGTCCTGCCGGGACAGTCTCTGGAAACACCATATATTTT.

The V and J genes are TRBV7-3 and TRBJ1-1; perhaps TRBD1 as D (6 bases). Trimming left V 7 bases short and J 4 bases short, with 13 bases between. This CDR3 contains 13 residues. CDR1 and CDR2 (germline): SGHTA, FQGTGA. The CDR3, as DNA: TGTGCCAGCACCCGGGGCAGGGGCACTGAAGCTTTCTTT. The encoded protein is CASTRGRGTEAFF.

The chain uses TRBV11-2 and TRBJ2-7; 7 bases align to TRBD1. With 2 bases clipped from V and 7 bases from J, the junction kept 8 bases outside the gene matches. The CDR3 is made up of 14 amino acids. Per germline, CDR1 SGHAT and CDR2 FQNNGV. CDR3 residues: CASSLIRGHGEQYF. The DNA of the CDR3 is TGTGCCAGCAGCTTAATTAGGGGGCATGGGGAGCAGTACTTC.

The chain joins TRBV18 to TRBJ1-4; 11 bases align to TRBD1. J gave up 7 bases and V 6 bases, and 1 base lay outside the gene matches. Germline CDR1 is KGHSH and CDR2 is LQKENI. The CDR3 length is 13 residues. The CDR3 DNA sequence: TGTGCCAGCTCGGGACAGGGGGGTGAAAAACTGTTTTTT. Its translation is CASSGQGGEKLFF.